This T cell receptor (beta chain) was observed in a study of T cell repertoires in cytomegalovirus infection. Study at large: CMV epitopes used comprised recently identified HLA-C-restricted ones and well-studied HLA-B-restricted ones. Study outcomes and limitations: Summed frequency of public TCR beta families distinguished CMV carriers with the relevant HLA.

This clonotype has only a few counts. Its specificity is unknown. The CDR3 length is 13 residues. The germline V and J ends were trimmed by 10 bases and 5 bases, with 17 bases remaining between them. Germline CDR1 ENHRY, CDR2 SYGVKD. Each CDR3 protein is one row after TCRdb ran MiXCR on the reads. Among about 740,000 distinct CDR3 sequences listed, about 30% were seen once. The chain is built from TRBV10-3 and TRBJ1-2; possible D gene TRBD1, 6 bases. The receptor comes from a human donor in good health (CMV status not recorded). Some clones in this sample may be carry-over from other donors' samples. The specimen was cultured PBMCs, collected from culture after CMV antigen stimulation. In DNA form, the CDR3 reads TGTGCCACCCGGGGGGCCCAGGCGTATGGCTACACCTTC. Translation gives CATRGAQAYGYTF.